Listed below are T cell receptor beta chains from one sample, sequenced in a study of blood T cell repertoires in COVID-19. Assay used: immunoSEQ multiplex PCR; TCRdb lists only in-frame clones, some missing. In the table there are approximately 300,000 clones, around 89% of which are singletons. The sequenced material came from peripheral blood. These receptors originate from a woman in her forties with COVID-19, enrolled during active disease. CDR3s include the opening cysteine and the closing phenylalanine or tryptophan. Each record gives: J gene, CDR3 length, D gene, V gene, clone size, CDR3 DNA, CDR3 protein. A D gene is named only where the DNA matches it firmly. For some rows the clone size is stated as once, few or many, or as a class when expanded; others skip it.

j_gene: TRBJ1-1; len: 14; d_gene: NA; v_gene: TRBV2; abundance: NA; CDR3nt: TGTGCCAGCGTGCGGGGGGGGGACGTCACTGAAGCTTTCTTT; CDR3aa: CASVRGGDVTEAFF
j_gene: TRBJ1-5; len: 12; d_gene: NA; v_gene: TRBV28; abundance: NA; CDR3nt: TGTGCCAGCAACCTAGACTCCCAGCCCCAGCATTTT; CDR3aa: CASNLDSQPQHF
j_gene: TRBJ2-6; len: 18; d_gene: NA; v_gene: TRBV9; abundance: NA; CDR3nt: TGTGCCAGCAGTTTTCGAGGGACACTAAGCTCTGGGGCCAACGTCCTGACTTTC; CDR3aa: CASSFRGTLSSGANVLTF
j_gene: TRBJ1-1; len: 16; d_gene: NA; v_gene: TRBV28; abundance: NA; CDR3nt: TGTGCCAGCAGTCCTCTCCGGGGGAAAGGGGACACTGAAGCTTTCTTT; CDR3aa: CASSPLRGKGDTEAFF
j_gene: TRBJ1-2; len: 13; d_gene: NA; v_gene: TRBV28; abundance: NA; CDR3nt: TGTGCCAGCAGCCCGGACAGTAACTATGGCTACACCTTC; CDR3aa: CASSPDSNYGYTF
j_gene: TRBJ1-1; len: 16; d_gene: TRBD1; v_gene: TRBV18; abundance: NA; CDR3nt: TGTGCCAGCTCATCGACTAATAGGGGGCTTGGGACTGAAGCTTTCTTT; CDR3aa: CASSSTNRGLGTEAFF
j_gene: TRBJ1-6; len: 16; d_gene: TRBD1; v_gene: TRBV28; abundance: NA; CDR3nt: TGTGCCAGCAGTCTCCAGACAGGGGGAAGTAGTTCACCCCTCCACTTT; CDR3aa: CASSLQTGGSSSPLHF
j_gene: TRBJ1-2; len: 15; d_gene: TRBD1; v_gene: TRBV19; abundance: NA; CDR3nt: TGTGCCAGTAGTTTACTGGGACAGGGGGCGAGTGGCTACACCTTC; CDR3aa: CASSLLGQGASGYTF
j_gene: TRBJ1-2; len: 13; d_gene: TRBD1; v_gene: TRBV10-3; abundance: NA; CDR3nt: TGTGCCATCCGGACAGGTCGGGAGAATGGCTACACCTTC; CDR3aa: CAIRTGRENGYTF
j_gene: TRBJ1-2; len: 14; d_gene: NA; v_gene: TRBV5-4; abundance: NA; CDR3nt: TGTGCCAGCAGCTTGGGGTCTAGGCCCTATGGCTACACCTTC; CDR3aa: CASSLGSRPYGYTF
j_gene: TRBJ1-3; len: 14; d_gene: TRBD1; v_gene: TRBV6-5; abundance: NA; CDR3nt: TGTGCCAGCAGCGGGACAGTCCGGGGAAACACCATATATTTT; CDR3aa: CASSGTVRGNTIYF
j_gene: TRBJ2-1; len: 16; d_gene: NA; v_gene: TRBV15; abundance: once; CDR3nt: TGTGCCACCAGCAGAGAGCGGCTAGCGTCGTACAATGAGCAGTTCTTC; CDR3aa: CATSRERLASYNEQFF
j_gene: TRBJ1-5; len: 13; d_gene: NA; v_gene: TRBV21-1; abundance: NA; CDR3nt: TGTGCCAGCAGCCCCATGGAGGGTCAGCCCCAGCATTTT; CDR3aa: CASSPMEGQPQHF
j_gene: TRBJ2-5; len: 17; d_gene: TRBD2; v_gene: TRBV2; abundance: few; CDR3nt: TGTGCCAGCAGTGGGCTTGAGGTGGGGGGGGAATGGGAGACCCAGTACTTC; CDR3aa: CASSGLEVGGEWETQYF
j_gene: TRBJ2-5; len: 12; d_gene: NA; v_gene: TRBV9; abundance: NA; CDR3nt: TGTGCCAGCAGCGCCGAAGAGATGACCCAGTACTTC; CDR3aa: CASSAEEMTQYF
j_gene: TRBJ1-4; len: 14; d_gene: NA; v_gene: TRBV2; abundance: NA; CDR3nt: TGTGCCAGCAGTGTCAGGCTCCCTAATGAAAAACTGTTTTTT; CDR3aa: CASSVRLPNEKLFF
j_gene: TRBJ1-2; len: 12; d_gene: NA; v_gene: TRBV7-8; abundance: NA; CDR3nt: TGTGCCAGCAGCCTACGGCCGGGGGGCTACACCTTC; CDR3aa: CASSLRPGGYTF
j_gene: TRBJ1-6; len: 16; d_gene: NA; v_gene: TRBV7-9; abundance: once; CDR3nt: TGTGCCAGCAGCTCACTGTCGGGGGAGACGAATTCACCCCTCCACTTT; CDR3aa: CASSSLSGETNSPLHF
j_gene: TRBJ2-3; len: 14; d_gene: NA; v_gene: TRBV3-1/TRBV3-2; abundance: NA; CDR3nt: TGTGCCAGCAGCCAAGATGTGACTCCCAGAAAGCAGTATTTT; CDR3aa: CASSQDVTPRKQYF
j_gene: TRBJ2-2; len: 14; d_gene: NA; v_gene: TRBV6-6; abundance: NA; CDR3nt: TGTGCCAGCAGTCGGACAGCTAACACCGGGGAGCTGTTTTTT; CDR3aa: CASSRTANTGELFF
j_gene: TRBJ1-2; len: 14; d_gene: NA; v_gene: TRBV19; abundance: NA; CDR3nt: TGTGCCAGTAGTACCCGGAGGGAGGACTATGGCTACACCTTC; CDR3aa: CASSTRREDYGYTF
j_gene: TRBJ2-5; len: 15; d_gene: NA; v_gene: TRBV7-6; abundance: NA; CDR3nt: TGTGCCAGCAGCCCGCCGGGCCGCCGGAGGGAGACCCAGTACTTC; CDR3aa: CASSPPGRRRETQYF
j_gene: TRBJ2-7; len: 14; d_gene: TRBD2; v_gene: TRBV2; abundance: NA; CDR3nt: TGTGCCAGCAGGGGGGGGACTAGCGGCTACGAGCAGTACTTC; CDR3aa: CASRGGTSGYEQYF
j_gene: TRBJ1-3; len: 14; d_gene: NA; v_gene: TRBV14; abundance: NA; CDR3nt: TGTGCCAGCAGCGGAGGGCTCGCCGGAAACACCATATATTTT; CDR3aa: CASSGGLAGNTIYF
j_gene: TRBJ2-7; len: 15; d_gene: NA; v_gene: TRBV6-2/TRBV6-3; abundance: NA; CDR3nt: TGTGCCAGCAGTTACGCGGACAACCTGAGGTACGAGCAGTACTTC; CDR3aa: CASSYADNLRYEQYF
j_gene: TRBJ1-4; len: 14; d_gene: NA; v_gene: TRBV5-1; abundance: NA; CDR3nt: TGCGCCAGCAGCCTCGACCAGGGGAATGAAAAACTGTTTTTT; CDR3aa: CASSLDQGNEKLFF
j_gene: TRBJ1-2; len: 15; d_gene: NA; v_gene: TRBV4-1; abundance: NA; CDR3nt: TGCGCCAGCAGCCAAACTCAGACAGGTTACTATGGCTACACCTTC; CDR3aa: CASSQTQTGYYGYTF
j_gene: TRBJ1-3; len: 14; d_gene: NA; v_gene: TRBV7-2; abundance: NA; CDR3nt: TGTGCCAGCAGCCGCGGTTACTCTGGAAACACCATATATTTT; CDR3aa: CASSRGYSGNTIYF
j_gene: TRBJ1-1; len: 14; d_gene: NA; v_gene: TRBV7-9; abundance: once; CDR3nt: TGTGCCAGCAGCCACCTAAACAGGGATACTGAAGCTTTCTTT; CDR3aa: CASSHLNRDTEAFF
j_gene: TRBJ1-1; len: 13; d_gene: NA; v_gene: TRBV5-1; abundance: few; CDR3nt: TGCGCCAGCAGTAAGAACTCGAACACTGAAGCTTTCTTT; CDR3aa: CASSKNSNTEAFF
j_gene: TRBJ2-3; len: 16; d_gene: TRBD2; v_gene: TRBV4-1; abundance: NA; CDR3nt: TGCGCCAGCAGCCGAGATCCCGGGAGGGCCACAGATACGCAGTATTTT; CDR3aa: CASSRDPGRATDTQYF
j_gene: TRBJ2-1; len: 16; d_gene: TRBD2; v_gene: TRBV7-2; abundance: NA; CDR3nt: TGTGCCAGCAGCTTCTACGGGACTAGCGGTCCCAATGAGCAGTTCTTC; CDR3aa: CASSFYGTSGPNEQFF
j_gene: TRBJ1-1; len: 13; d_gene: NA; v_gene: TRBV28; abundance: NA; CDR3nt: TGTGCCAGCAGGTCAGGGTTACGGACTGAAGCTTTCTTT; CDR3aa: CASRSGLRTEAFF
j_gene: TRBJ2-2; len: 13; d_gene: NA; v_gene: TRBV19; abundance: NA; CDR3nt: TGTGCCAGTAGTACGGGTTTTGGCGGGGAGCTGTTTTTT; CDR3aa: CASSTGFGGELFF
j_gene: TRBJ1-1; len: 14; d_gene: NA; v_gene: TRBV6-2/TRBV6-3; abundance: NA; CDR3nt: TGTGCCAGCAGTTACTCTAGACAGGACGAAGGAGCTTTCTTT; CDR3aa: CASSYSRQDEGAFF
j_gene: TRBJ1-2; len: 13; d_gene: NA; v_gene: TRBV5-6; abundance: NA; CDR3nt: TGTGCCAGCAGTTCGACACCGTTATATGGCTACACCTTC; CDR3aa: CASSSTPLYGYTF
j_gene: TRBJ2-6; len: 19; d_gene: TRBD1; v_gene: TRBV15; abundance: NA; CDR3nt: TGTGCCACCAGCAGAGAACTACACACGGACAGGGCTGGGGCCAACGTCCTGACTTTC; CDR3aa: CATSRELHTDRAGANVLTF
j_gene: TRBJ2-1; len: 15; d_gene: TRBD2; v_gene: TRBV19; abundance: NA; CDR3nt: TGTGCCAGTAGCTTACTAGCGGGAGTGATTGGGGAGCAGTTCTTC; CDR3aa: CASSLLAGVIGEQFF
j_gene: TRBJ1-1; len: 12; d_gene: NA; v_gene: TRBV15; abundance: NA; CDR3nt: TGTGCCACCAGCAGAGATGCCAGTGAAGCTTTCTTT; CDR3aa: CATSRDASEAFF
j_gene: TRBJ1-2; len: 11; d_gene: NA; v_gene: TRBV29-1; abundance: NA; CDR3nt: TGCAGCGTTGAAGATAGGAGAGGCTACACCTTC; CDR3aa: CSVEDRRGYTF
j_gene: TRBJ2-7; len: 14; d_gene: TRBD2; v_gene: TRBV7-2; abundance: NA; CDR3nt: TGTGCCAGCAGCCCGGGACTAGCAGACTACGAGCAGTACTTC; CDR3aa: CASSPGLADYEQYF
j_gene: TRBJ1-4; len: 13; d_gene: NA; v_gene: TRBV12-3/TRBV12-4; abundance: NA; CDR3nt: TGTGCCACACGCCGCGGCACTAATGAAAAACTGTTTTTT; CDR3aa: CATRRGTNEKLFF